The rows below give T cell receptor beta chains drawn from one sample of a study of T cell responses to AZD1222 COVID-19 vaccine. Here immunoSEQ multiplex PCR was the method, and the copy in TCRdb shows in-frame clones only, minus some. The data show about 120,000 clones, more than 75% seen once. The starting material was peripheral blood, obtained on day 0 of AZD1222 vaccination. All receptors derive from an adult in good health. The CDR3 runs from the conserved cysteine through the conserved F or W. A D gene is named only where the DNA matches it firmly. The size field is filled for only some rows; it gives once, few, many or a size class.

clone size	J gene	V gene	D gene	CDR3 protein	CDR3 DNA
-	TRBJ2-3	TRBV7-3	-	CASSSRRTDTQYF	TGTGCCAGCAGCTCCCGACGCACAGATACGCAGTATTTT
-	TRBJ2-2	TRBV9	TRBD2	CASSVLGEGGELFF	TGTGCCAGCAGCGTCTTGGGGGAGGGCGGGGAGCTGTTTTTT
-	TRBJ2-5	TRBV4-3	-	CASSQGGSKETQYF	TGCGCCAGCAGCCAAGGTGGCAGTAAGGAGACCCAGTACTTC
-	TRBJ1-5	TRBV7-8	-	CASSLWTVNQPQHF	TGTGCCAGCAGCCTCTGGACAGTAAATCAGCCCCAGCATTTT
-	TRBJ2-5	TRBV3-1/TRBV3-2	-	CASSQTGTTSQETQYF	TGTGCCAGCAGCCAGACAGGGACTACCTCACAAGAGACCCAGTACTTC
-	TRBJ2-2	TRBV11-2	-	CASSRLQGKNTGELFF	TGTGCCAGCAGCCGCCTACAGGGAAAAAACACCGGGGAGCTGTTTTTT
-	TRBJ1-1	TRBV11-3	-	CASNHGHSNTEAFF	TGTGCCAGCAACCACGGACACTCGAACACTGAAGCTTTCTTT
once	TRBJ1-3	TRBV7-2	TRBD1	CASRSGQGISGNTIYF	TGTGCCAGCAGATCCGGACAGGGGATATCTGGAAACACCATATATTTT
once	TRBJ2-3	TRBV10-3	TRBD2	CAISEPPGLAGGPTDTQYF	TGTGCCATCAGTGAGCCTCCGGGACTAGCGGGGGGACCCACAGATACGCAGTATTTT
few	TRBJ2-7	TRBV27	-	CASSLLGGYEQYF	TGTGCCAGCAGCCTTCTGGGCGGCTACGAGCAGTACTTC
-	TRBJ2-7	TRBV27	-	CASSKHSPYEQYF	TGTGCCAGCAGTAAGCATTCCCCCTACGAGCAGTACTTC
few	TRBJ1-5	TRBV4-3	-	CASSPGLSNQPQHF	TGCGCCAGCAGCCCCGGTCTTAGCAATCAGCCCCAGCATTTT
-	TRBJ2-7	TRBV6-1	-	CASSDDRLAYEQYF	TGTGCCAGCAGTGACGACAGGTTAGCCTACGAGCAGTACTTC
-	TRBJ2-7	TRBV28	TRBD2	CASIIAGGAGEQYF	TGTGCCAGCATTATAGCGGGAGGAGCCGGCGAGCAGTACTTC
-	TRBJ2-7	TRBV21-1	-	CATQSNRELGLAEQRSSYEQHF	TGTGCCACGCAAAGTAACAGGGAGCTCGGGCTAGCGGAACAACGGAGCTCCTACGAGCAGCACTTC
-	TRBJ2-1	TRBV7-9	TRBD2	CASSTSSGGDIEQFF	TGTGCCAGCAGCACCTCTAGCGGGGGGGATATTGAGCAGTTCTTC
-	TRBJ2-7	TRBV7-2	-	CASSLSAGYEQYF	TGTGCCAGCAGCTTAAGTGCGGGTTACGAGCAGTACTTC
-	TRBJ2-5	TRBV18	-	CASSPSKGTETQYF	TGTGCCAGCTCACCTAGTAAGGGGACAGAGACCCAGTACTTC
once	TRBJ2-2	TRBV6-5	-	CASKSGSNTGELFF	TGTGCCAGCAAATCGGGGTCGAACACCGGGGAGCTGTTTTTT
-	TRBJ1-1	TRBV6-5	TRBD1	CASSYSGTGVEAFF	TGTGCCAGCAGTTACTCAGGGACAGGCGTTGAAGCTTTCTTT
-	TRBJ2-5	TRBV2	-	CATRRGSQETQYF	TGTGCCACCCGGAGGGGTAGCCAAGAGACCCAGTACTTC
-	TRBJ1-3	TRBV5-1	-	CASSLSGVSGNTIYF	TGCGCCAGCAGCTTATCAGGGGTCTCTGGAAACACCATATATTTT
few	TRBJ1-3	TRBV2	TRBD1	CASSAGGTGNTIYF	TGTGCCAGCAGTGCAGGGGGCACTGGAAACACCATATATTTT
-	TRBJ2-1	TRBV5-1	-	CASSLGEAALEQFF	TGCGCCAGCAGCTTGGGGGAAGCCGCTCTTGAGCAGTTCTTC
-	TRBJ1-6	TRBV30	-	CAWIIGGLNNSPLHF	TGTGCCTGGATCATAGGGGGATTAAACAATTCACCCCTCCACTTT
-	TRBJ1-2	TRBV30	TRBD1	CAWTGQGPRGYTF	TGTGCCTGGACGGGACAGGGCCCTAGGGGCTACACCTTC
-	TRBJ2-7	TRBV20-1	TRBD1	CSASYRQGYEQYF	TGCAGTGCTAGTTACCGACAGGGATACGAGCAGTACTTC
-	TRBJ2-5	TRBV18	-	CASSPGRETQYF	TGTGCCAGCTCACCTGGTCGAGAGACCCAGTACTTC
-	TRBJ2-7	TRBV13	TRBD1	CASSSLHRDRGSSSYEQYF	TGTGCCAGCAGCTCCCTCCACCGGGACAGGGGATCTAGCTCCTACGAGCAGTACTTC
-	TRBJ1-2	TRBV10-3	-	CATAARDANYGYTF	TGTGCCACGGCCGCCCGGGATGCTAACTATGGCTACACCTTC
-	TRBJ1-2	TRBV6-5	-	CASSGWGSGYGYTF	TGTGCCAGCAGCGGGTGGGGGTCGGGCTATGGCTACACCTTC
-	TRBJ2-6	TRBV6-1	-	CASREGLFGANVLTF	TGTGCCAGCAGGGAAGGACTCTTTGGGGCCAACGTCCTGACTTTC
-	TRBJ1-4	TRBV5-4	-	CASSLGGGGEKLFF	TGTGCCAGCAGCCTAGGAGGGGGGGGCGAAAAACTGTTTTTT
-	TRBJ1-5	TRBV3-1/TRBV3-2	-	CASSQAGPGNQPQHF	TGTGCCAGCAGCCAAGCAGGTCCGGGAAATCAGCCCCAGCATTTT
-	TRBJ1-5	TRBV19	-	CASSMGNQPQHF	TGTGCCAGTAGTATGGGAAATCAGCCCCAGCATTTT
-	TRBJ2-5	TRBV2	-	CASSLRKETQYF	TGTGCCAGCAGCCTCAGGAAAGAGACCCAGTACTTC